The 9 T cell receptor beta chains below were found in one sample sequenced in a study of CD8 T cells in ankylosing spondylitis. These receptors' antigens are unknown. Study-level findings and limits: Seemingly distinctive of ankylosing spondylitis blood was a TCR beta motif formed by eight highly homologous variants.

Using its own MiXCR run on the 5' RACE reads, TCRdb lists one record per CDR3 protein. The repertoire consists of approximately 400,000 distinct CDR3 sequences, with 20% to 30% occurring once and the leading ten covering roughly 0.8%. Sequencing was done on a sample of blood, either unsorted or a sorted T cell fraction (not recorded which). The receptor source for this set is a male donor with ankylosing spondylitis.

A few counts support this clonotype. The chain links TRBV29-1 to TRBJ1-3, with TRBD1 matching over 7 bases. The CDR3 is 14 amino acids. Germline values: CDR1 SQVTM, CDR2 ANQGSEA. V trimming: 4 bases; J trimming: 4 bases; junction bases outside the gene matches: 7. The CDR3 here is CSVVEGARGNTIYF. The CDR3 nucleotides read TGCAGCGTTGTAGAGGGGGCAAGAGGAAACACCATATATTTT.

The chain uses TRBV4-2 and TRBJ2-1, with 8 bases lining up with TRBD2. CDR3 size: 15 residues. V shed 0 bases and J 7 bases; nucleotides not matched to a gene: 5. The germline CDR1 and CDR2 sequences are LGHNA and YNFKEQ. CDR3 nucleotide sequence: TGTGCCAGCAGCCAAGATGCGGCTAGCGGGAATGAGCAGTTCTTC. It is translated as CASSQDAASGNEQFF.

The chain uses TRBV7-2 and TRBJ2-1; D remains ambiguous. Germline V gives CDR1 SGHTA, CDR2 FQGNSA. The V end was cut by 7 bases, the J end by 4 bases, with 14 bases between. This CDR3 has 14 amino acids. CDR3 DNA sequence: TGTGCCAGCAAGCACGCCGGGTCTTACAATGAGCAGTTCTTC. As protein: CASKHAGSYNEQFF.

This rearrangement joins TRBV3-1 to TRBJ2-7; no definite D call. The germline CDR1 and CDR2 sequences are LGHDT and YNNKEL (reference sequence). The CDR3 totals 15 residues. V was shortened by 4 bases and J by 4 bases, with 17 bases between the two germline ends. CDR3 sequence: CASSPPEGKIYEQYF. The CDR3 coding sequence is TGTGCCAGCAGCCCACCTGAAGGGAAGATATACGAGCAGTACTTC.

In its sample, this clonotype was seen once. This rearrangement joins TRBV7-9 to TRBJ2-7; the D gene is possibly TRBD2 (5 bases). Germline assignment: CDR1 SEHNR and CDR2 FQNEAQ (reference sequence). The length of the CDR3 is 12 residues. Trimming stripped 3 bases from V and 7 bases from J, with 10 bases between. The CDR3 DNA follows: TGTGCCAGCAGCTTGGCTACGGGGGAGCAGTACGTC. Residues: CASSLATGEQYV.

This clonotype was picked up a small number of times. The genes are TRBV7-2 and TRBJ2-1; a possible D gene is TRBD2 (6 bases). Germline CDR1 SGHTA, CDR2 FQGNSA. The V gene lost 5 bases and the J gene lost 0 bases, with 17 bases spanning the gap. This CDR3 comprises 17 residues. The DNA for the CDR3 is TGTGCCAGCAGCCCCCGGGGCGGGAAGAGCTCCTACAATGAGCAGTTCTTC. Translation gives CASSPRGGKSSYNEQFF.

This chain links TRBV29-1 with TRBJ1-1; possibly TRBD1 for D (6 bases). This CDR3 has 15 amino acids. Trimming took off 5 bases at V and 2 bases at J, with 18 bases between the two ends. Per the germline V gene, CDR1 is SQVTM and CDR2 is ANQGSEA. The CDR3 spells CSVKLVGQHNTEAFF. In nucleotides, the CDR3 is TGCAGCGTTAAGCTAGTCGGACAGCATAACACTGAAGCTTTCTTT. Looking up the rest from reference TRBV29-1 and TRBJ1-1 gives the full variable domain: SAVISQKPSRDICQRGTSLTIQCQVDSQVTMMFWYRQQPGQSLTLIATANQGSEATYESGFVIDKFPISRPNLTFSTLTVSNMSPEDSSIYLCSVKLVGQHNTEAFFGQGTRLTVV.

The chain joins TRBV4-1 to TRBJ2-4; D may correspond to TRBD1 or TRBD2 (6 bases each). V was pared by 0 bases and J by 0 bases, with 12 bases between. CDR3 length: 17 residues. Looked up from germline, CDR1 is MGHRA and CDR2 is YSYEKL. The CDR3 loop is CASSQDEGGLAKNIQYF. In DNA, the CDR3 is TGCGCCAGCAGCCAAGATGAGGGGGGACTAGCCAAAAACATTCAGTACTTC.

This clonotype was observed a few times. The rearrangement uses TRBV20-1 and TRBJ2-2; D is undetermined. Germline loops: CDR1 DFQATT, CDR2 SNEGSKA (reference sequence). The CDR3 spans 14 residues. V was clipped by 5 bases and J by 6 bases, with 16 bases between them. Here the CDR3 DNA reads TGCAGTGCTTACGGCGGAAATTCCCCCGGGGAGCTGTTTTTT. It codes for CSAYGGNSPGELFF.